A single sample is the source of the 11 T cell receptor beta chains below, sequenced in a study of shared T cell receptors in the human thymus. Repertoires were generated with immunoSEQ multiplex PCR, while TCRdb's copy carries only in-frame clones and drops some. The data contain just under 550,000 clones, approximately 80% of them singletons. The sample was also linked to a second study, of human thymus T cells.

Sequenced sample: thymocytes. The receptors originated from a boy younger than two with a congenital heart defect.

The CDR3 region is CASIRDRGLGYTF. The CDR3 coding sequence is TGTGCCAGTATCCGGGACAGGGGTCTTGGCTACACCTTC. The chain has TRBV6-1 and TRBJ1-2; 10 nucleotides match TRBD1. The CDR3 runs 13 residues. V was clipped by 9 bases and J by 7 bases; unmatched bases: 8. Germline CDR1 MNHNS, CDR2 SASEGT.

The chain combines TRBV15 with TRBJ2-7; 8 bases fit TRBD2. The V gene's germline CDR1 is LNHNV and CDR2 YYDKDF (reference sequence). The CDR3 totals 16 residues. Trimming removed 0 bases from V and 3 bases from J; junction bases left unmatched: 7. The CDR3 DNA is TGTGCCACCAGCAGAGAGGGCAGCGGGAGAAACTACGAGCAGTACTTC. Protein product: CATSREGSGRNYEQYF.

The DNA for the CDR3 is TGTGCCAGCAGTGCCGGGACAGGGAGGGAGTACGAGCAGTACTTC. This gives the protein CASSAGTGREYEQYF. This chain uses TRBV27 with TRBJ2-7; 9 nucleotides align to TRBD1. Germline V gene data show CDR1 as MNHEY and CDR2 as SMNVEV (reference sequence). The V segment lost 5 bases and the J segment 4 bases; nucleotides outside the gene matches: 9. There are 15 residues in the CDR3.

V gene TRBV5-4 combines with J gene TRBJ2-1; 7 bases are shared with TRBD2. This CDR3 spans 17 amino acids. Germline V gene sequence: CDR1 SGHNT, CDR2 YYREEE (reference sequence). After removal of 0 bases from V and 5 bases from J, the junction contained 11 bases not matched to a gene. The CDR3 DNA reads TGTGCCAGCAGCTTGGTGAAATGTCTAGCGGACGACAATGAGCAGTTCTTC. Translated, it gives CASSLVKCLADDNEQFF.

The chain links TRBV6-5 to TRBJ2-7, with TRBD2 matching 8 bases. This CDR3 spans 13 amino acids. The trim removed 2 bases at V and 7 bases at J, leaving 4 bases unmatched. In germline, CDR1 is MNHEY, CDR2 SVGAGI. CDR3 amino acids: CASSYGGRFEQYF. The CDR3 bases are TGTGCCAGCAGTTACGGCGGGAGGTTTGAGCAGTACTTC.

This clone was counted only a few times. The rearrangement joins TRBV30 to TRBJ1-1, with D possibly matching TRBD1 (5 bases). The CDR3 has 15 amino acids. Germline assignment: CDR1 GTSNPN and CDR2 SVGIG (reference sequence). With 0 bases removed from V and 5 bases from J, the gap between germline ends came to 16 bases. CDR3 sequence (DNA): TGTGCCTGGAGTGTTGGTCCGGAGGGGAGGACTGAAGCTTTCTTT. Its translation is CAWSVGPEGRTEAFF.

The chain is built from TRBV27 and TRBJ2-7; D possibly corresponds to TRBD1 (6 bases). In germline, CDR1 is MNHEY, CDR2 SMNVEV (reference sequence). The CDR3 has 12 amino acids. V shed 0 bases and J shed 6 bases, with 6 bases lying between them. The CDR3, as DNA: TGTGCCAGCAGTTTATCAGGGGGCGAGCAGTACTTC. Its translation: CASSLSGGEQYF.

This clone has just one count. V gene TRBV5-6 combines with J gene TRBJ2-7; possibly TRBD2 for D (5 bases). In germline, CDR1 is SGHDT, CDR2 YYEEEE. CDR3 length: 14 amino acids. Trimming left V 4 bases short and J 4 bases short, with 15 bases between. CDR3 sequence: CASSMISGGYEQYF. CDR3 DNA sequence: TGTGCCAGCAGCATGATCAGCGGAGGTTACGAGCAGTACTTC.

This rearrangement joins TRBV30 to TRBJ2-3; D ambiguous. The CDR3 is 13 amino acids. The germline V and J ends were trimmed by 2 bases and 1 base, with 7 bases remaining between them. Looked up from germline, CDR1 is GTSNPN and CDR2 is SVGIG (reference sequence). CDR3 region: CAWSPFRTDTQYF. The CDR3, as DNA: TGTGCCTGGAGTCCCTTCCGCACAGATACGCAGTATTTT.

V and J are TRBV5-1 and TRBJ2-1, with 12 bases lining up with TRBD2. Germline V lookup: CDR1 SGHRS, CDR2 YFSETQ. The ends lost 0 bases at V and 5 bases at J; junction bases unmatched: 6. This CDR3 has 17 amino acids. The CDR3 region is CASSLGLAGGWNNEQFF. Here the CDR3 DNA reads TGCGCCAGCAGCTTGGGGCTAGCGGGAGGGTGGAACAATGAGCAGTTCTTC.

The gene calls are TRBV28 and TRBJ2-1; no clear D gene. This CDR3 is 17 amino acids long. V dropped 0 bases and J dropped 1 base, with 13 bases sitting between them. Germline V gives CDR1 MDHEN, CDR2 SYDVKM. CDR3 sequence: CASSLCTAAWSYNEQFF. DNA for the CDR3: TGTGCCAGCAGTTTATGCACAGCTGCCTGGTCCTACAATGAGCAGTTCTTC.